The 20 T cell receptor beta chains reported below all come from one sample, sequenced in a study of shared clonotypes between healthy human individuals. Sequenced by immunoSEQ multiplex PCR; TCRdb stores in-frame clones only, minus some. The data hold over a million clones, with under 99% observed a single time. Sample: naive CD4+ T cells sorted from blood. Subset denoted: CD45RA+ positively selected. The receptors stem from a man aged 25 to 40 in good health.

This rearrangement joins TRBV6-5 to TRBJ1-2; 7 nucleotides line up with TRBD1. This CDR3 is built from 15 residues. J lost 3 bases, V lost 0 bases, and 4 bases had no gene match. CDR1 MNHEY and CDR2 SVGAGI come from the germline V gene. For the CDR3, the DNA is TGTGCCAGCAGTTACTCTAATCAGGGGGACTATGGCTACACCTTC. It codes for CASSYSNQGDYGYTF.

The chain has TRBV5-6 and TRBJ1-2, with 9 positions matching TRBD1. The CDR3 length is 14 residues. J gave up 8 bases and V 1 base, and 6 bases lay outside the gene matches. CDR1 and CDR2 (germline): SGHDT, YYEEEE. The CDR3 DNA is TGTGCCAGCAGCTTGTGGGACAGGGAAGGCGGCTACACCTTC. This encodes CASSLWDREGGYTF.

The chain links TRBV9 to TRBJ2-6, with 14 bases lining up with TRBD2. The CDR3 has 21 residues. Germline values: CDR1 SGDLS, CDR2 YYNGEE. The ends lost 0 bases at V and 4 bases at J; junction bases unmatched: 12. This CDR3 is CASSVEPQTSGRAFGANVLTF. For the CDR3, the DNA is TGTGCCAGCAGCGTAGAGCCTCAGACTAGCGGGAGGGCCTTCGGGGCCAACGTCCTGACTTTC.

This chain connects TRBV11-2 to TRBJ2-1; TRBD2 might be the D (5 bases). The CDR3 has 12 residues. V shed 4 bases and J shed 10 bases, with 11 bases lying between them. From germline, CDR1 is SGHAT and CDR2 FQNNGV. The CDR3 here is CASSSIATEQFF. As DNA, the CDR3 is TGTGCCAGCAGCTCCATAGCGACAGAGCAGTTCTTC.

This chain uses TRBV4-1 with TRBJ1-4; D is undetermined. V lost 4 bases, J lost 11 bases, and 8 bases lay in between. The CDR3 consists of 11 residues. CDR1 and CDR2 from the germline V gene are MGHRA and YSYEKL. For the CDR3, the DNA is TGCGCCAGCAGCCTAAACTCGAAACTGTTTTTT. It translates to CASSLNSKLFF.

This chain links TRBV5-4 with TRBJ1-2; D may be TRBD1 (5 bases). CDR1 and CDR2 (germline): SGHNT, YYREEE (reference sequence). The CDR3 runs 13 residues. V was cut by 1 base and J by 6 bases, with 10 bases left in between. The CDR3 spells CASSLFQGDGYTF. The CDR3, as DNA: TGTGCCAGCAGCTTGTTTCAGGGTGATGGCTACACCTTC.

V gene TRBV5-1 combines with J gene TRBJ1-1; D is unclear. CDR1 is SGHRS and CDR2 is YFSETQ in the germline V gene. The ends were cut back, 7 bases at V and 1 base at J, with 8 bases in the middle. This CDR3 is 12 amino acids long. The CDR3 bases are TGCGCCAGCTACTTTCAGAACACTGAAGCTTTCTTT. Protein sequence: CASYFQNTEAFF.

The chain employs TRBV19 and TRBJ2-3, with 7 nucleotides matching TRBD2. Per the germline V gene, CDR1 is LNHDA and CDR2 is SQIVND (reference sequence). V lost 6 bases, J lost 3 bases, and 3 bases stayed unmatched. The CDR3 is 13 amino acids. CDR3 coding DNA: TGTGCCAGTAGGGGGGGAGGGACAGATACGCAGTATTTT. Its translation is CASRGGGTDTQYF.

This sequence joins TRBV9 and TRBJ2-7; 12 bases are a match to TRBD2. CDR1 SGDLS and CDR2 YYNGEE come from the germline V gene. Trimming cost V 2 bases and J 1 base; bases outside gene matches: 10. The CDR3 spans 18 residues. The CDR3 coding sequence is TGTGCCAGCAGCGTCGGAGCTAGCGGGAGGGCCGGGTCCTACGAGCAGTACTTC. Its protein product is CASSVGASGRAGSYEQYF.

This chain joins TRBV19 and TRBJ2-1; 14 bases fit TRBD2. Trimming cost V 2 bases and J 10 bases; bases outside gene matches: 13. The CDR3 extends over 18 amino acids. Germline CDR1 reads LNHDA; CDR2 reads SQIVND (reference sequence). In nucleotides, the CDR3 is TGTGCCAGTAGTATACAGCGACTAGCGGGAGGGCCTAATTGGGAGCAGTTCTTC. This encodes CASSIQRLAGGPNWEQFF.

The rearrangement joins TRBV5-1 to TRBJ2-1, with 13 bases identical to TRBD2. CDR1 is SGHRS and CDR2 is YFSETQ in the germline V gene. The V gene end was trimmed by 3 bases and the J gene end by 3 bases; junction bases not matched to a gene: 6. The CDR3 sequence is 17 residues long. The CDR3 DNA follows: TGCGCCAGCAGCTCTACCTGGACTAGCGGGGGCTACAATGAGCAGTTCTTC. It translates to CASSSTWTSGGYNEQFF.

This clone was picked up one time. The chain joins TRBV7-6 to TRBJ2-3, with 7 bases aligning to TRBD2. Losses at the gene ends were 3 bases for V and 4 bases for J; bases not matched to a gene: 13. This CDR3 is built from 17 residues. CDR1 is SGHVS and CDR2 is FNYEAQ in the germline V gene. CDR3 bases: TGTGCCAGCAGCTTGGGGGGGGTAGCGGTGGTCTCAGATACGCAGTATTTT. Protein product: CASSLGGVAVVSDTQYF.

This chain connects TRBV6-1 to TRBJ1-5; 8 bases are a match to TRBD1. Trimming took 5 bases from V and 3 from J; bases not matched to a gene: 3. Per the germline V gene, CDR1 is MNHNS and CDR2 is SASEGT. This CDR3 is 14 amino acids long. CDR3 sequence reads: CASSRQGFNQPQHF. The CDR3 bases are TGTGCCAGCAGTCGACAGGGGTTCAATCAGCCCCAGCATTTT.

The chain combines TRBV25-1 with TRBJ1-2; D might be TRBD1 (5 bases). The CDR3 loop spans 13 amino acids. The V end was cut by 6 bases, the J end by 4 bases, with 12 bases between. CDR1 and CDR2 from the germline V gene are MGHDK and SYGVNS. The CDR3 DNA reads TGTGCCAGCAGACCTACAGGCACCTATGGCTACACCTTC. It translates to CASRPTGTYGYTF.

For this clone: Other DNA sequences in the sample encode the same CDR3. The chain carries TRBV6-1 and TRBJ2-7; possible D gene TRBD2, 6 bases. Trimming cost V 4 bases and J 3 bases, with 10 bases left between them. The CDR3 consists of 13 residues. Looked up from germline, CDR1 is MNHNS and CDR2 is SASEGT. The chain's CDR3 is CASSVGGVYEQYF. DNA for the CDR3: TGTGCCAGCAGTGTCGGCGGGGTCTACGAGCAGTACTTC.

The J gene is TRBJ1-1, the V gene TRBV5-6; D is undetermined. Germline V CDR1 and CDR2: SGHDT, YYEEEE. The CDR3 is 15 residues long. Trimming stripped 0 bases from V and 1 base from J, with 10 bases between. The CDR3 coding sequence is TGTGCCAGCAGCTTGGGGGAAAAAAGGAACACTGAAGCTTTCTTT. Encoded protein: CASSLGEKRNTEAFF.

The chain uses TRBV6-4 and TRBJ1-4; D ambiguous. CDR1 and CDR2 from the germline V gene are MRHNA and SNTAGT. This CDR3 spans 14 amino acids. V was pared by 3 bases and J by 4 bases, with 9 bases between. CDR3: CASSEIGINEKLFF. DNA of the CDR3: TGTGCCAGCAGTGAAATAGGGATTAATGAAAAACTGTTTTTT.

The chain employs TRBV5-5 and TRBJ2-5; 11 nucleotides align to TRBD2. The CDR3 covers 15 residues. The germline V gene has CDR1 SGHKS and CDR2 YYEKEE (reference sequence). The V gene end was trimmed by 4 bases and the J gene end by 0 bases; junction bases not matched to a gene: 2. The CDR3 protein is CASSPTSGDQETQYF. CDR3 sequence (DNA): TGTGCCAGCAGCCCGACTAGCGGGGACCAAGAGACCCAGTACTTC.

Regarding this clone: At one boundary the junction diverges from the germline segment, which might be a read error. The V call is TRBV7-2, the J call TRBJ1-2; a weak D match, TRBD1 (5 bases). CDR1 is SGHTA and CDR2 is FQGNSA in the germline V gene. The CDR3 contains 16 residues. The CDR3 loop is CAGSYGARRVDYGYTF. The CDR3 bases are TGTGCCGGCAGCTACGGGGCGCGGCGCGTTGACTATGGCTACACCTTC.

The genes are TRBV5-1 and TRBJ2-1, with a tentative D call TRBD2 (6 bases). Germline V gene sequence: CDR1 SGHRS, CDR2 YFSETQ. This CDR3 is built from 14 residues. Trimming shortened V by 6 bases and J by 9 bases, and 19 bases separated the two germline ends. This CDR3 reads CASTGVAPKSEQFF. The CDR3 nucleotides read TGCGCCAGCACGGGGGTAGCTCCGAAGAGTGAGCAGTTCTTC.